What follows are 7 T cell receptor beta chains derived from one specimen sequenced in a study of T cell repertoires in cytomegalovirus infection. In TCRdb, the reads were re-called with MiXCR into one record per CDR3 protein. Of approximately 500,000 distinct CDR3 sequences listed, about 15% are singletons. Sequencing was carried out using CD8+ T cells from PBMCs. The receptors here all came from a human donor in good health (CMV status not recorded). Some clones in this sample may be carry-over from other donors' samples.

This clonotype was observed at least ten times. V is TRBV7-9 and J is TRBJ1-2; D possibly corresponds to TRBD1 (5 bases). Trimming took off 7 bases at V and 4 bases at J, with 19 bases between the two ends. From germline, CDR1 is SEHNR and CDR2 FQNEAQ (reference sequence). The CDR3 runs 15 residues. In DNA form, the CDR3 reads TGTGCCAGCACCTCTCCGACGGGGGTTGCCTATGGCTACACCTTC. This encodes CASTSPTGVAYGYTF.

This clonotype came up a few times. The chain links TRBV4-1 to TRBJ1-1; D is unclear. The length of the CDR3 is 15 residues. Looked up from germline, CDR1 is MGHRA and CDR2 is YSYEKL. V gave up 1 base and J gave up 3 bases, with 12 bases separating them. Here the CDR3 DNA reads TGCGCCAGCAGCCAAGTGGGCCCCGGGGACACTGAAGCTTTCTTT. Protein: CASSQVGPGDTEAFF.

This sequence joins TRBV7-8 and TRBJ2-7, with 7 bases fitting TRBD1. This CDR3 contains 17 residues. In germline, CDR1 is SGHVS, CDR2 FQNEAQ. The V gene end was trimmed by 4 bases and the J gene end by 3 bases; junction bases not matched to a gene: 15. In DNA, the CDR3 is TGTGCCAGCAGCTCGAACAGGGGACCGTCGAATCGCTACGAGCAGTACTTC. Residues: CASSSNRGPSNRYEQYF.

This clonotype was picked up a small number of times. V and J are TRBV9 and TRBJ1-2; 8 bases align to TRBD1. Germline CDR1 reads SGDLS; CDR2 reads YYNGEE. The trim removed 4 bases at V and 4 bases at J, leaving 12 bases unmatched. This CDR3 spans 16 amino acids. The CDR3 DNA follows: TGTGCCAGCAGCCCTCGGGACAGGCCGGCCCCCTATGGCTACACCTTC. Its protein is CASSPRDRPAPYGYTF. The variable domain in full, with the rest retrieved from reference TRBV9 and TRBJ1-2, is DSGVTQTPKHLITATGQRVTLRCSPRSGDLSVYWYQQSLDQGLQFLIQYYNGEERAKGNILERFSAQQFPDLHSELNLSSLELGDSALYFCASSPRDRPAPYGYTFGSGTRLTVV.

The DNA for the CDR3 is TGCAGCGTTGAAGAGGAGCGGGACTATGGCTACACCTTC. Encoded protein: CSVEEERDYGYTF. The rearrangement links TRBV29-1 to TRBJ1-2; unclear D gene. Per the germline V gene, CDR1 is SQVTM and CDR2 is ANQGSEA. This CDR3 region has 13 residues. Trimming stripped 0 bases from V and 3 bases from J, with 8 bases between.

This clonotype appeared many times. CDR3 in amino acids: CASSLALRTQNTEAFF. The CDR3 bases are TGTGCCAGCAGCTTAGCCCTAAGGACCCAGAACACTGAAGCTTTCTTT. The chain employs TRBV11-2 and TRBJ1-1; D is uncertain. This CDR3 is built from 16 residues. The V end lost 1 base, the J end lost 1 base, and 13 bases lay between the germline ends. CDR1 is SGHAT, CDR2 FQNNGV, per germline.

This clonotype was seen ten or more times. This chain links TRBV4-2 with TRBJ1-1; D may be TRBD1 (6 bases). V was trimmed by 0 bases and J by 12 bases, leaving 11 bases between them. The CDR3 runs to 12 residues. Germline CDR1 is LGHNA and CDR2 is YNFKEQ. DNA for the CDR3: TGTGCCAGCAGCCAAGATGGCAGGGGAACTTTCTTT. Translating it yields CASSQDGRGTFF.